Sequencing of this T cell receptor beta chain was carried out in a study of T cells after yellow fever vaccination. Study observations and caveats: Boosting was followed by the reappearance of most primary-vaccination clones (around 96% CD4, around 90% CD8). Peaking on day 5 versus 15, the secondary response was faster but weaker. Contaminants from the bulk population, in the form of abundant clonotypes, could be found in FACS-sorted repertoires. Relatively few clonotypes were ones that appeared in both CD4 and CD8 compartments.

MiXCR, applied by TCRdb to the 5' RACE reads, yields one record per CDR3 protein. Counted here are 450,000 to 600,000 distinct CDR3 sequences, approximately 15% occurring once; the ten biggest clones make up roughly an eighth. This clonotype was picked up many times. Its antigen is still unknown. Specimen: PBMCs, collected on the day of the yellow fever booster vaccination. The origin of this receptor is a man aged 25 to 45 who received the YFV17D yellow fever vaccine.

The CDR3 bases are TGTGCCAGCAGCCAAGGGGGGGGACAGCCCCAGCATTTT. Protein product: CASSQGGGQPQHF. The V call is TRBV3-1, the J call TRBJ1-5; D possibly corresponds to TRBD1 (5 bases). The V end lost 1 base, the J end lost 7 bases, and 8 bases lay between the germline ends. From germline, CDR1 is LGHDT and CDR2 YNNKEL (reference sequence). This CDR3 has 13 residues.